Listed below are T cell receptor beta chains from one sample, sequenced in a study of blood T cell repertoires in COVID-19. Clones were sequenced by immunoSEQ multiplex PCR, and TCRdb holds only the in-frame ones, with some missing. This table has approximately 120,000 clones, around 86% appearing once. What was sequenced was peripheral blood. The receptor source for this set is a human donor in a cohort sampled during active COVID-19. Both conserved end residues are part of each CDR3. D genes are given only for firm matches. The size entry is marked missing in some rows and otherwise reads once, few, many or a size class.

J gene,V gene,clone size,D gene,CDR3 length,CDR3 protein,CDR3 DNA
TRBJ1-3,TRBV5-1,NA,NA,17,CASRIEGQLYSGNTIYF,TGCGCCAGCAGGATTGAAGGACAGCTCTACTCTGGAAACACCATATATTTT
TRBJ2-5,TRBV4-3,NA,TRBD2,16,CASSQGLAGDGETQYF,TGCGCCAGCAGCCAAGGACTAGCGGGAGATGGAGAGACCCAGTACTTC
TRBJ1-1,TRBV5-1,NA,NA,14,CASSFLGVDTEAFF,TGCGCCAGCAGCTTTTTAGGGGTAGACACTGAAGCTTTCTTT
TRBJ1-4,TRBV6-5,NA,NA,15,CASSYSMAQGGKLFF,TGTGCCAGCAGTTACTCGATGGCTCAGGGAGGAAAACTGTTTTTT
TRBJ2-3,TRBV14,NA,NA,14,CASSPLAVQGTQYF,TGTGCCAGCAGCCCCCTCGCGGTTCAGGGTACGCAGTATTTT
TRBJ2-7,TRBV11-2,NA,TRBD2,17,CASSLRLAGALGYEQYF,TGTGCCAGCAGCTTAAGACTAGCGGGAGCCCTAGGATACGAGCAGTACTTC
TRBJ2-1,TRBV5-1,NA,TRBD2,17,CASSLIRTSGGYNEQFF,TGCGCCAGCAGCTTAATAAGGACTAGCGGAGGTTACAATGAGCAGTTCTTC
TRBJ2-7,TRBV5-1,NA,TRBD2,13,CASTQGGSYEQYF,TGCGCCAGCACCCAGGGAGGGTCCTACGAGCAGTACTTC
TRBJ2-7,TRBV10-3,NA,TRBD2,14,CAISESTSDPAQYF,TGTGCCATCAGTGAGTCGACTAGCGATCCTGCGCAGTACTTC
TRBJ2-1,TRBV21-1,NA,NA,16,CASSWREGGKRNEQFF,TGTGCCAGCAGCTGGCGGGAGGGCGGAAAGAGAAATGAGCAGTTCTTC
TRBJ2-1,TRBV7-8,once,NA,15,CASSLGTLTYNEQFF,TGTGCCAGCAGCTTAGGGACACTAACCTACAATGAGCAGTTCTTC
TRBJ2-3,TRBV18,NA,NA,17,CASSPPAMGRHQDTQYF,TGTGCCAGCTCACCACCAGCCATGGGGCGGCACCAAGATACGCAGTATTTT
TRBJ2-1,TRBV11-3,NA,TRBD1,16,CASSFEGTGIYNEQFF,TGTGCCAGCAGCTTTGAGGGGACAGGGATTTACAATGAGCAGTTCTTC
TRBJ2-1,TRBV28,NA,TRBD1,14,CASSPGQGAGEQFF,TGTGCCAGCAGCCCGGGACAGGGGGCCGGTGAGCAGTTCTTC
TRBJ2-7,TRBV28,few,TRBD1,13,CASSSPGQHEQYF,TGTGCCAGCAGCTCGCCGGGACAGCACGAGCAGTACTTC
TRBJ1-2,TRBV5-6,NA,TRBD1,19,CASSPAFGQGAKGDYGYTF,TGTGCCAGCAGCCCAGCCTTTGGACAGGGGGCCAAAGGAGACTATGGCTACACCTTC
TRBJ2-7,TRBV4-2,NA,TRBD2,15,CASSPGLAGAGEQYF,TGTGCCAGCAGCCCAGGACTAGCTGGTGCTGGGGAGCAGTACTTC
TRBJ2-7,TRBV7-8,few,TRBD2,17,CASSLKAWTSDAYEQYF,TGTGCCAGCAGCTTAAAGGCTTGGACTAGCGACGCCTACGAGCAGTACTTC
TRBJ2-5,TRBV4-1,NA,NA,14,CASSQARSSETQYF,TGCGCCAGCAGCCAAGCCCGCAGTTCTGAGACCCAGTACTTC
TRBJ1-2,TRBV11-2,NA,NA,15,CASTQGQMANYGYTF,TGTGCCAGCACTCAGGGGCAAATGGCTAACTATGGCTACACCTTC
TRBJ2-7,TRBV5-1,NA,TRBD2,13,CASSARTRPEQYF,TGCGCCAGCAGCGCGAGGACTAGACCCGAGCAGTACTTC
TRBJ2-1,TRBV30,NA,TRBD2,16,CAWSRGAGGSYNEQFF,TGTGCCTGGAGTCGCGGTGCGGGAGGGTCCTACAATGAGCAGTTCTTC
TRBJ2-5,TRBV5-1,NA,TRBD2,15,CASSPGTSKQETQYF,TGCGCCAGCAGCCCCGGGACTAGCAAACAAGAGACCCAGTACTTC
TRBJ1-2,TRBV7-8,NA,NA,15,CASSGVGGRDYGYTF,TGTGCCAGCAGCGGTGTGGGGGGTAGGGACTATGGCTACACCTTC
TRBJ2-7,TRBV2,NA,TRBD2,17,CASSEERGTTYSYEQYF,TGTGCCAGCAGTGAAGAAAGAGGGACTACCTACTCCTACGAGCAGTACTTC
TRBJ1-3,TRBV30,NA,NA,12,CAWSVRRDTIYF,TGTGCCTGGAGTGTGAGACGGGACACCATATATTTT
TRBJ1-5,TRBV5-1,NA,TRBD1,14,CASSEGQGNQPQHF,TGCGCCAGCAGCGAGGGACAGGGGAATCAGCCCCAGCATTTT
TRBJ2-3,TRBV28,NA,NA,19,CASSLPYRVGGESTDTQYF,TGTGCCAGCAGTTTACCTTATCGTGTGGGGGGAGAAAGCACAGATACGCAGTATTTT
TRBJ2-3,TRBV9,NA,TRBD2,15,CASSTSGGHTDTQYF,TGTGCCAGCAGCACAAGCGGGGGCCACACAGATACGCAGTATTTT
TRBJ1-5,TRBV19,NA,NA,15,CASSIFGAPNQPQHF,TGTGCCAGTAGTATTTTTGGGGCCCCGAATCAGCCCCAGCATTTT
TRBJ2-1,TRBV6-5,NA,NA,14,CASSPWRRHNEQFF,TGTGCCAGCAGCCCCTGGAGGAGGCACAATGAGCAGTTCTTC
TRBJ1-1,TRBV19,NA,NA,12,CASTGVYTEAFF,TGTGCCAGTACGGGAGTCTACACTGAAGCTTTCTTT
TRBJ2-1,TRBV29-1,NA,TRBD2,15,CSVGGKTGGGDEQFF,TGCAGCGTTGGGGGGAAGACGGGAGGTGGTGATGAGCAGTTCTTC
TRBJ1-2,TRBV19,NA,NA,15,CASSISGEANYGYTF,TGTGCCAGTAGTATTTCCGGGGAAGCTAACTATGGCTACACCTTC
TRBJ2-7,TRBV6-5,NA,NA,16,CASSYSDRMIAYEQYF,TGTGCCAGCAGTTACTCCGACAGAATGATAGCCTACGAGCAGTACTTC
TRBJ1-5,TRBV19,once,TRBD1,14,CASRTGSLGQPQHF,TGTGCCAGCCGGACAGGATCGTTAGGACAGCCCCAGCATTTT
TRBJ2-5,TRBV12-1,NA,NA,15,CASSCGTGDQETQYF,TGTGCCAGCAGCTGCGGGACAGGCGATCAAGAGACCCAGTACTTC
TRBJ2-1,TRBV7-2,NA,NA,14,CASSPGPWGDEQFF,TGTGCCAGCTCTCCAGGGCCGTGGGGCGATGAGCAGTTCTTC
TRBJ2-4,TRBV18,NA,NA,15,CASSRSVGGSDIQYF,TGTGCCAGCTCACGCTCGGTTGGTGGGAGTGACATTCAGTACTTC
TRBJ2-1,TRBV24-1,NA,NA,16,CATSRAGSGTYNEQFF,TGTGCCACCAGTAGGGCAGGTAGCGGCACCTACAATGAGCAGTTCTTC
TRBJ2-7,TRBV4-1,NA,TRBD2,16,CASSPAGLAGLVEQYF,TGCGCCAGCAGCCCGGCGGGACTAGCGGGACTGGTAGAGCAGTACTTC